The sequence of this T cell receptor beta chain was determined in a study of CD8+ T cells in alopecia areata. Treatment here: oral pan-JAK inhibitor, 5-10 mg twice daily. To note about this clone: Antigen specificity is unknown.

General study results and limits: An increase in clonality over normal scalp was evident in lesional scalp, especially alopecia totalis/universalis.

Looked up from germline, CDR1 is SGHAT and CDR2 is FQDESV (reference sequence). V was cut by 1 base and J by 1 base, with 8 bases left in between. The CDR3 consists of 14 residues. RNA was extracted and reverse transcribed into cDNA as the sequencing template. Profiling relied on immunoSEQ multiplex PCR, and the TCRdb table lists in-frame clones only, not all of them. Among 150,000 to 200,000 clones listed, just over 65% were seen once. The V gene is TRBV11-1, the J gene TRBJ2-7, with D possibly being TRBD1 (5 bases). The sequencing here drew on CD4+ T cells sorted from blood, taken at week 4, from a patient treated with tofacitinib. The TCR was taken from a human donor with alopecia areata. The CDR3 nucleotides read TGTGCCAGCAGCTTAGATCGGACATCCTACGAGCAGTACTTC. This gives the protein CASSLDRTSYEQYF.